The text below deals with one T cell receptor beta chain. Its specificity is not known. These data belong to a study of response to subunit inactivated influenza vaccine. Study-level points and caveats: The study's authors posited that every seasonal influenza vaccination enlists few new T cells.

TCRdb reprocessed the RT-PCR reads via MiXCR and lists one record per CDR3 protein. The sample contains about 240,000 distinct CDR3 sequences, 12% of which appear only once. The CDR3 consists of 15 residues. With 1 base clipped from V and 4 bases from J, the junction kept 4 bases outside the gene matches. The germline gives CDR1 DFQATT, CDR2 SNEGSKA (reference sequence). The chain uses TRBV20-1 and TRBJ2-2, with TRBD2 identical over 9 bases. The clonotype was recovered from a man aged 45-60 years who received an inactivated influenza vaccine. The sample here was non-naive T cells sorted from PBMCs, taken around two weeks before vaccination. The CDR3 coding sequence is TGCAGTGCTAGAGGACTAGCGGACCTCACCGGGGAGCTGTTTTTT. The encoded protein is CSARGLADLTGELFF.